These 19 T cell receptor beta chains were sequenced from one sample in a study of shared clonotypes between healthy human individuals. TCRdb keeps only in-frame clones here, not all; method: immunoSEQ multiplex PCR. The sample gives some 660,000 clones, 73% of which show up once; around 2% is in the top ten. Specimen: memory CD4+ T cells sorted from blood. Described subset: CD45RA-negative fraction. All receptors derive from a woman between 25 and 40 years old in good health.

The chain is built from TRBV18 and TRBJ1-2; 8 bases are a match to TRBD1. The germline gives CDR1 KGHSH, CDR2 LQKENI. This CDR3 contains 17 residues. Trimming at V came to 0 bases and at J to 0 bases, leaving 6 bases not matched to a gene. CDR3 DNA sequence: TGTGCCAGCTCACCACCGGGACAGGCAAAGACTAACTATGGCTACACCTTC. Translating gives CASSPPGQAKTNYGYTF.

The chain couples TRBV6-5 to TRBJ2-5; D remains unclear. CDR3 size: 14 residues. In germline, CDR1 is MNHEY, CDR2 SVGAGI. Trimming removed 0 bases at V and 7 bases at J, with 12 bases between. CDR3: CASSYSGSPGTQYF. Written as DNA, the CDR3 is TGTGCCAGCAGTTACTCAGGGTCCCCTGGGACCCAGTACTTC.

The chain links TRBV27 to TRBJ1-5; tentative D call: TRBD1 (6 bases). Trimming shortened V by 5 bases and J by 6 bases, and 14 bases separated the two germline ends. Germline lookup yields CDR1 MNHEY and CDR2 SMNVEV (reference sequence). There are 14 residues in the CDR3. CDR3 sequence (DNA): TGTGCCAGCAGTCTAGGGGGGTACTCTCAGCCCCAGCATTTT. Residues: CASSLGGYSQPQHF.

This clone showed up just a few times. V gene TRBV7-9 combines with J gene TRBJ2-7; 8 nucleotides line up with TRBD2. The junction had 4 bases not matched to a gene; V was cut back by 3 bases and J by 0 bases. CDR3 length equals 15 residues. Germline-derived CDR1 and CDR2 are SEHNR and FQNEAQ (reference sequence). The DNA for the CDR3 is TGTGCCAGCAGCTTTAGCGGGGCCAGCTCCTACGAGCAGTACTTC. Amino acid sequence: CASSFSGASSYEQYF.

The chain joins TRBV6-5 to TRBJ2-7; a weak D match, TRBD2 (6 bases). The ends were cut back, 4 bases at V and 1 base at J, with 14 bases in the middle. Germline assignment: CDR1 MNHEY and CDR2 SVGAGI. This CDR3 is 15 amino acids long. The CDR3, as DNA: TGTGCCAGCAGTTCCGGGGACTTCACTTCCTACGAGCAGTACTTC. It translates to CASSSGDFTSYEQYF.

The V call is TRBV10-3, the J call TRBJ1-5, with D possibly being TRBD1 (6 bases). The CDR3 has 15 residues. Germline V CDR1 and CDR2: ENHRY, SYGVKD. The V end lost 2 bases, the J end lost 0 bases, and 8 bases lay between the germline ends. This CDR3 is CAISEDRISNQPQHF. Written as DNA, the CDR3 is TGTGCCATCAGTGAGGACAGGATTAGCAATCAGCCCCAGCATTTT.

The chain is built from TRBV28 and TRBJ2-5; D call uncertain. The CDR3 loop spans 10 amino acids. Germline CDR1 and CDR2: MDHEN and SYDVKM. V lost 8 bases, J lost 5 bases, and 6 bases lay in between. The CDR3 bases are TGTGCCAGCTTTGGGGAGACCCAGTACTTC. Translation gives CASFGETQYF.

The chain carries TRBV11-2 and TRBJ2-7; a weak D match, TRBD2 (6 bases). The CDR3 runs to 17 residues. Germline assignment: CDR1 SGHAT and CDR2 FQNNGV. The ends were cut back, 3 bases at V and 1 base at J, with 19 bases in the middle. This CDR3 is CASSLTSGGDYSYEQYF. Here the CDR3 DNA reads TGTGCCAGCAGCTTGACGTCGGGCGGGGATTATTCCTACGAGCAGTACTTC.

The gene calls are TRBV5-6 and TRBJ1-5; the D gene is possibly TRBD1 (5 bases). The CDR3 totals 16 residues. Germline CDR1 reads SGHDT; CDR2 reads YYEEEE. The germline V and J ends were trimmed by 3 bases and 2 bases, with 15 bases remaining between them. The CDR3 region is CASSSRGRRGNQPQHF. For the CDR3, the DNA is TGTGCCAGCAGCTCTCGGGGCCGACGGGGCAATCAGCCCCAGCATTTT.

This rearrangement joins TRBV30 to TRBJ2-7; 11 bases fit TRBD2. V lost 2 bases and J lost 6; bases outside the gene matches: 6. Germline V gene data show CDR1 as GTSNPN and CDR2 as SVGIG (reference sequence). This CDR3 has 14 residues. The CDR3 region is CAWSQGTSGGEQYF. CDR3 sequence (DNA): TGTGCCTGGAGTCAAGGGACTAGCGGCGGCGAGCAGTACTTC.

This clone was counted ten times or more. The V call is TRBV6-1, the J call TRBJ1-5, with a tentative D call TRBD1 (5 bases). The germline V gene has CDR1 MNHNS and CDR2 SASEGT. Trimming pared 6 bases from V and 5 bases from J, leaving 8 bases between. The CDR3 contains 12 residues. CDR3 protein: CASRTTDQPQHF. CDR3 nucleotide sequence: TGTGCCAGCAGAACGACAGATCAGCCCCAGCATTTT.

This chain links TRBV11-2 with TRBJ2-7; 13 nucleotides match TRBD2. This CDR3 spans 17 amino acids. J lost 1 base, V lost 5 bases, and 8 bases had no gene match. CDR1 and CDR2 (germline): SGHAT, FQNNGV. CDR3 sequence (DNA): TGTGCCAGCAGCCTGCCACTAGCGGGAGGGAGGTCCTACGAGCAGTACTTC. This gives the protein CASSLPLAGGRSYEQYF.

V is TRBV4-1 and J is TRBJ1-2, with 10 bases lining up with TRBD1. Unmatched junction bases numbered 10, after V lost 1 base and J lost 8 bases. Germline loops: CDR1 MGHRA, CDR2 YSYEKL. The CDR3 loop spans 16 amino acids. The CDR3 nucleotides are TGCGCCAGCAGCCAAGTACGGGACAGGGGCACGGTGGGCTACACCTTC. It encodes CASSQVRDRGTVGYTF.

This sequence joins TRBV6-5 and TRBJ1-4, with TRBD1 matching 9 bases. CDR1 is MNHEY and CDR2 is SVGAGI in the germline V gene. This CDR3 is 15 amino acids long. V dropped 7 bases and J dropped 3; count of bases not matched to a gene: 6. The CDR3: CASKNRGQANEKLFF. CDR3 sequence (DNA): TGTGCCAGCAAAAACAGGGGGCAGGCTAATGAAAAACTGTTTTTT.

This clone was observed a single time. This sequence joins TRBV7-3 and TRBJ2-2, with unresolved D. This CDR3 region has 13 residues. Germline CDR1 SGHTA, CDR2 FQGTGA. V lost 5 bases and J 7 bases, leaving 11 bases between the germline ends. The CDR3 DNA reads TGTGCCAGCAGCACGCGAGAGAGCGGGGAGCTGTTTTTT. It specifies CASSTRESGELFF.

The CDR3 is CAARQGQTNEKLFF. The CDR3 bases are TGTGCCGCCAGACAGGGGCAGACTAATGAAAAACTGTTTTTT. The chain uses TRBV10-3 and TRBJ1-4, with TRBD1 matching over 8 bases. The CDR3 loop spans 14 amino acids. In germline, CDR1 is ENHRY, CDR2 SYGVKD. V lost 11 bases to trimming and J lost 2 bases; unmatched junction nucleotides: 7.

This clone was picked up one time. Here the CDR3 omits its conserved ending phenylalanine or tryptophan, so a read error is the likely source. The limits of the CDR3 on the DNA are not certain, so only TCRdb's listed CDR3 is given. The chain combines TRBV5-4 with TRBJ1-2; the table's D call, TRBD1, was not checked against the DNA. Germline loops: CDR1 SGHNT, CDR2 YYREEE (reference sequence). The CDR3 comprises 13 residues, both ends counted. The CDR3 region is CASSFGTGHLRVL.

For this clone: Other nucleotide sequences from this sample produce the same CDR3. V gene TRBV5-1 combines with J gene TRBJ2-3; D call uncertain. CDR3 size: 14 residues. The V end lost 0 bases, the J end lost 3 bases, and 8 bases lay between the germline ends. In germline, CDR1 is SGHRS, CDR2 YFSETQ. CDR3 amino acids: CASSLAAETDTQYF. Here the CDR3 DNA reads TGCGCCAGCAGCTTGGCCGCGGAGACAGATACGCAGTATTTT.

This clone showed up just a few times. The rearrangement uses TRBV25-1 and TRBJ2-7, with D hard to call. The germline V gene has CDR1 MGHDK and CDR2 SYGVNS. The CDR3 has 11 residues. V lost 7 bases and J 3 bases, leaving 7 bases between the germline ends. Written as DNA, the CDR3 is TGTGCCAGCACTGACATCTACGAGCAGTACTTC. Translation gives CASTDIYEQYF.